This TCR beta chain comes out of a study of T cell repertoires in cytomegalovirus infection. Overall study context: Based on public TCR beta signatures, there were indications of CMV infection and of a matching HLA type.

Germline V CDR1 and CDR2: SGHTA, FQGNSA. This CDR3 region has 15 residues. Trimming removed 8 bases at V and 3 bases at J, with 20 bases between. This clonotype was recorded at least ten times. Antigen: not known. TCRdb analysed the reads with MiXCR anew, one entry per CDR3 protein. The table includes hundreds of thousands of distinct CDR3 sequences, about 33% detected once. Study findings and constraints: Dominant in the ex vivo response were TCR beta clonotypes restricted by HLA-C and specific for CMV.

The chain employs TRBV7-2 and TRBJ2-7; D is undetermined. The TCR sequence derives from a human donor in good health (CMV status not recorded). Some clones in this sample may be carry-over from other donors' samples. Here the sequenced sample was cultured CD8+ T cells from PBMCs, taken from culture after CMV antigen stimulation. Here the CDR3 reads CASSNHASTGYEQYF. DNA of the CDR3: TGTGCCAGCTCCAACCACGCGTCCACCGGCTACGAGCAGTACTTC.